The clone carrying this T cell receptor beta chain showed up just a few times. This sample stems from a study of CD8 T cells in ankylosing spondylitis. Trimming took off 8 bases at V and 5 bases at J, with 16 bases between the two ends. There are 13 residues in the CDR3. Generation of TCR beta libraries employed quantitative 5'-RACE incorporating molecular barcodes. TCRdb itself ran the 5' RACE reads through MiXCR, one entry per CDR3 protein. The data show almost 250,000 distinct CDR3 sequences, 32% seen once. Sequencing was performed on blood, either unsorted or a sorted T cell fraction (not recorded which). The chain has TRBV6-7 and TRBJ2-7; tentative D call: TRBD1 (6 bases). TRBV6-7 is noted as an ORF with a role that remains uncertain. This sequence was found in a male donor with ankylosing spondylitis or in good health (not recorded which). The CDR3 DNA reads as TGTGCCAGCTTACCCACAGGGATCCACGAGCAGTACTTC. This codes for CASLPTGIHEQYF.